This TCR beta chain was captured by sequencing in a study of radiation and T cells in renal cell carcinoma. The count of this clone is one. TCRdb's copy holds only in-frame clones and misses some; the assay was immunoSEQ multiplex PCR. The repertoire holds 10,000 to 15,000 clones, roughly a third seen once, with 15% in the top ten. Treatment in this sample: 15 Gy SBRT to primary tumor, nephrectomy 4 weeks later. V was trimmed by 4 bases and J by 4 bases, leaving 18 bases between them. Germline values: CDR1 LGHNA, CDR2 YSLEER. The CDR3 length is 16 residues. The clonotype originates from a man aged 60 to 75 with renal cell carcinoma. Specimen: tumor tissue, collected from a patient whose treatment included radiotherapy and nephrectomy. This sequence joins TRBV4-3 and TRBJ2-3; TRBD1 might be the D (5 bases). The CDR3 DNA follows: TGCGCCAGCAGCCGGAGACCAGGGATCCTCGCAGATACGCAGTATTTT. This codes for CASSRRPGILADTQYF.